One TCR beta chain is described in this entry. The data belong to a study of blood T cell repertoires in COVID-19. The CDR3 consists of 12 residues. V was shortened by 4 bases and J by 4 bases, with 5 bases between the two germline ends. Germline loops: CDR1 WSHSY, CDR2 SAAADI. Sequencing used immunoSEQ multiplex PCR; TCRdb keeps in-frame clones, though not all of them. In the table there are 85,000 to 130,000 clones, around 85% of which are singletons. This chain joins TRBV10-2 and TRBJ2-1; no firm D call. Material: PBMCs or T cells enriched from blood (not recorded which). The clonotype was recovered from a woman between 45 and 60 years old who had recovered from COVID-19. The CDR3 loop reads CASSVLYNEQFF. CDR3 DNA sequence: TGCGCCAGCAGTGTTTTATACAATGAGCAGTTCTTC.